This T cell receptor (beta chain) was sequenced in a study of shared clonotypes between healthy human individuals. The V and J ends lost 4 bases and 0 bases respectively, with 10 bases between them. The germline CDR1 and CDR2 sequences are MGHRA and YSYEKL. The CDR3 has 14 amino acids. This table comes from immunoSEQ multiplex PCR, and its TCRdb copy is limited to in-frame clones, with some not included. The profile covers roughly 1.5 million clones, with approximately 98% appearing a single time and 0.4% to 0.55% taken by the ten largest. The receptor comes from a man aged 30 to 45 in good health. This rearrangement joins TRBV4-1 to TRBJ2-7; D might be TRBD1 (5 bases). Specimen: naive CD4+ T cells sorted from blood. Subset noted: CD45RA+ positively selected. The DNA of the CDR3 is TGCGCCAGCAGCCGCAGGACACTCTCCTACGAGCAGTACTTC. Translated: CASSRRTLSYEQYF.